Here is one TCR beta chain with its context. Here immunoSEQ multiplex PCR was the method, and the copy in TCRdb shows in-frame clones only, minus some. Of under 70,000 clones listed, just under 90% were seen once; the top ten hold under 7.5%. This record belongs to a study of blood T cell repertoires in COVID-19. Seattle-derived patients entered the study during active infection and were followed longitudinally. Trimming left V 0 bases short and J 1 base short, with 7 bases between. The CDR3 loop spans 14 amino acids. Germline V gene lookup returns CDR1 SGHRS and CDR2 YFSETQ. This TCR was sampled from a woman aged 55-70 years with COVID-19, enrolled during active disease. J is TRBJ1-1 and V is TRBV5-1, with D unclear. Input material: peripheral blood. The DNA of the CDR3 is TGCGCCAGCAGCTTGGCCCTAGGGAACACTGAAGCTTTCTTT. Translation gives CASSLALGNTEAFF.